This T cell receptor (beta chain) comes out of a study of blood T cell repertoires in COVID-19. Turning to the study itself: Acute and convalescent COVID-19 samples came from the United States, Italy and Spain.

Cohort assignment relied on participant-reported clinical history. V was clipped by 4 bases and J by 2 bases, with 12 bases between them. From germline, CDR1 is MNHNY and CDR2 SVGAGI (reference sequence). This CDR3 has 15 residues. The sample holds one count of this clone. Clones were sequenced by immunoSEQ multiplex PCR, and TCRdb holds only the in-frame ones, with some missing. The data hold roughly 190,000 clones, with more than 75% observed a single time. This clonotype originated in a woman aged 45-65 years with acute COVID-19. The gene calls are TRBV6-6 and TRBJ1-3; perhaps TRBD1 as D (6 bases). The source material was PBMCs or T cells enriched from blood (not recorded which). DNA of the CDR3: TGTGCCAGCAGTTCAGGGGTCGGAGCTGGAAACACCATATATTTT. It translates to CASSSGVGAGNTIYF.